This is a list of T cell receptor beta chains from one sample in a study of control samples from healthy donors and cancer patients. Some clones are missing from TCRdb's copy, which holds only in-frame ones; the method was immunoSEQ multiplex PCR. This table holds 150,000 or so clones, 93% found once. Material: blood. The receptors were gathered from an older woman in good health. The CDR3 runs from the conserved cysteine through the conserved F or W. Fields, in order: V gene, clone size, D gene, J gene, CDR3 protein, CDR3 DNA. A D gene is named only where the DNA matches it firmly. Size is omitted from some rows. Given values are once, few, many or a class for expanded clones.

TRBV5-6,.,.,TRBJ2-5,CASSLGGGETQYF,TGTGCCAGCAGCTTGGGAGGTGGGGAGACCCAGTACTTC
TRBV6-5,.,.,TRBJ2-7,CASTGSLHPWEQYF,TGTGCCAGCACTGGCAGCCTCCACCCATGGGAGCAGTACTTC
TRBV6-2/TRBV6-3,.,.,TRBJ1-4,CASSYPAGPTNEKLFF,TGTGCCAGCAGTTACCCAGCCGGCCCAACTAATGAAAAACTGTTTTTT
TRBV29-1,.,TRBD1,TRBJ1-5,CSARTGTNQPQHF,TGCAGCGCAAGGACAGGGACCAATCAGCCCCAGCATTTT
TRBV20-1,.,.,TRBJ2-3,CSAVDPDTQYF,TGCAGTGCCGTGGACCCAGATACGCAGTATTTT
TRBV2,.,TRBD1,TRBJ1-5,CASSGDRAGNQPQHF,TGTGCCAGCAGTGGTGACAGGGCCGGCAATCAGCCCCAGCATTTT
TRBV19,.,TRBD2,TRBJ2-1,CASSLAGRTGNEQFF,TGTGCCAGTAGTCTAGCGGGACGGACGGGCAATGAGCAGTTCTTC
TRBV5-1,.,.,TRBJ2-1,CASNYGSSYNEQFF,TGCGCCAGCAATTACGGGAGCTCCTACAATGAGCAGTTCTTC
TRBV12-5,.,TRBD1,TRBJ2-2,CASGRTGNTGELFF,TGTGCTAGTGGCCGGACAGGAAACACCGGGGAGCTGTTTTTT
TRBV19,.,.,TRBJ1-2,CASSIANYGYTF,TGTGCCAGTAGTATTGCAAACTATGGCTACACCTTC
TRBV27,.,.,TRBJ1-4,CASSTRAWGEKLFF,TGTGCCAGCAGTACGAGGGCCTGGGGTGAAAAACTGTTTTTT
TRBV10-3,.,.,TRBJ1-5,CASRVSLGSNQPQHF,TGTGCCAGCAGGGTATCCCTCGGAAGCAATCAGCCCCAGCATTTT
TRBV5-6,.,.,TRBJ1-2,CASSQDRFYGYTF,TGTGCCAGCAGCCAAGACAGGTTCTATGGCTACACCTTC
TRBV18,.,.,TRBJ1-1,CASSPNGAGDTEAFF,TGTGCCAGCTCACCTAATGGGGCAGGGGACACTGAAGCTTTCTTT
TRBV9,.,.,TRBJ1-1,CASSVVSDTEAFF,TGTGCCAGCAGCGTAGTCTCGGACACTGAAGCTTTCTTT
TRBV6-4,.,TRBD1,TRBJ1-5,CARADRSPYSNQPQHF,TGTGCCAGGGCGGACAGGAGCCCGTATAGCAATCAGCCCCAGCATTTT
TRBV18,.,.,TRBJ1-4,CASSRTAYATNEKLFF,TGTGCCAGCTCACGTACAGCGTATGCAACTAATGAAAAACTGTTTTTT
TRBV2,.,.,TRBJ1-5,CASSNGGPGDQPQHF,TGTGCCAGCAGCAACGGGGGGCCGGGGGATCAGCCCCAGCATTTT
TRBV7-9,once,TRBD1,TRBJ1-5,CASSLTGTDQPQHF,TGTGCCAGCAGCCTGACAGGGACAGATCAGCCCCAGCATTTT
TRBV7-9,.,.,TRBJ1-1,CASRERRGGGGTEAFF,TGTGCCAGCAGGGAAAGACGGGGCGGGGGCGGCACTGAAGCTTTCTTT
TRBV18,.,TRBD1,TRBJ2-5,CASSDRVQETQYF,TGTGCCAGCTCCGACAGGGTTCAAGAGACCCAGTACTTC
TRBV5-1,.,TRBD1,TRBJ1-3,CASSPGTGLGNTIYF,TGCGCCAGCAGCCCCGGGACAGGGCTTGGAAACACCATATATTTT
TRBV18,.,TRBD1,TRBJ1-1,CASSWSTGNLMNTEAFF,TGTGCCAGCTCGTGGTCGACAGGGAACCTAATGAACACTGAAGCTTTCTTT
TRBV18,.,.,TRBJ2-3,CASSPQGPSTDTQYF,TGTGCCAGCTCACCACAGGGACCTAGCACAGATACGCAGTATTTT
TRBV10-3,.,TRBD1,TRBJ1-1,CAISESGWGQGNTEAFF,TGTGCCATCAGTGAGTCAGGTTGGGGACAGGGAAACACTGAAGCTTTCTTT
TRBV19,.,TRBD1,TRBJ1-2,CASSRSGTGFSYGYTF,TGTGCCAGTAGTAGATCCGGGACAGGTTTTTCCTATGGCTACACCTTC
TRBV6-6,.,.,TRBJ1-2,CASSPAGGEVGGYTF,TGCGCCAGCAGCCCCGCCGGGGGCGAGGTGGGTGGCTACACCTTC
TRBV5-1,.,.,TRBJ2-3,CASSPVASTDTQYF,TGCGCCAGCAGCCCCGTTGCCAGCACAGATACGCAGTATTTT
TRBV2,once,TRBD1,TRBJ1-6,CASSGGQGDSPLHF,TGTGCCAGCAGTGGGGGACAGGGTGATTCACCCCTCCACTTT
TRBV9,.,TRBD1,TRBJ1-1,CASSPTRWRTGEAFF,TGTGCCAGCAGCCCCACCCGGTGGAGGACAGGGGAAGCTTTCTTT
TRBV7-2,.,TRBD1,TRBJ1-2,CASSLGDRVGYGYTF,TGTGCCAGCAGCTTGGGTGACAGGGTAGGCTATGGCTACACCTTC
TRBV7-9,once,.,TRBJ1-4,CASSLGQPGEEKLFF,TGTGCCAGCAGCTTAGGACAGCCTGGCGAGGAAAAACTGTTTTTT
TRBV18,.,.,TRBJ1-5,CASSPSGRGAQPQHF,TGTGCCAGCTCACCCTCGGGCAGGGGTGCACAGCCCCAGCATTTT
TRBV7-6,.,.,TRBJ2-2,CASSLVQTSTGELFF,TGTGCCAGCAGCTTAGTACAGACCAGCACCGGGGAGCTGTTTTTT
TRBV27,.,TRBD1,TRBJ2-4,CASSLRQGAAKNIQYF,TGTGCCAGCAGTTTACGACAGGGGGCAGCCAAAAACATTCAGTACTTC
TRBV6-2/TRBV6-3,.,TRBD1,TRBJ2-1,CASSPGTGGHNEQFF,TGTGCCAGCAGCCCCGGGACAGGGGGGCACAATGAGCAGTTCTTC
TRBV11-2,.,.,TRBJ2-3,CASRLGADTQYF,TGTGCCAGCAGATTAGGGGCAGATACGCAGTATTTT
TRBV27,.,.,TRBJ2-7,CASSPYDGRNEQYF,TGTGCCAGCAGTCCATACGACGGTCGGAACGAGCAGTACTTC
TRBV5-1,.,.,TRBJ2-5,CASSLVGISQETQYF,TGCGCCAGCAGCCTGGTTGGGATTTCTCAAGAGACCCAGTACTTC
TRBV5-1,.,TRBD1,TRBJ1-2,CASSNSPGQGAVDGYTF,TGCGCCAGCAGCAATTCTCCGGGACAGGGGGCGGTAGATGGCTACACCTTC
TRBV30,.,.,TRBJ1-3,CAWRLGNTIYF,TGTGCCTGGAGATTAGGAAACACCATATATTTT
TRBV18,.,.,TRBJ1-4,CASSQPSDGEKLFF,TGTGCCAGCTCTCAACCATCGGACGGTGAAAAACTGTTTTTT
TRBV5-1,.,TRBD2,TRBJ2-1,CASSLVPSSGGNEQFF,TGCGCCAGCAGCTTGGTTCCGTCTAGCGGGGGCAATGAGCAGTTCTTC
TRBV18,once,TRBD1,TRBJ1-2,CASSPVGQGSYGYTF,TGTGCCAGCTCACCCGTGGGACAGGGGTCCTATGGCTACACCTTC
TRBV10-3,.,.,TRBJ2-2,CAISVSQGSGELFF,TGTGCCATCAGTGTCTCACAGGGATCCGGGGAGCTGTTTTTT
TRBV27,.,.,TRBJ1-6,CASSFSGSYNSPLHF,TGTGCCAGCAGTTTTTCGGGCTCCTATAATTCACCCCTCCACTTT
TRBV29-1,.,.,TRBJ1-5,CSVEDQDQPQHF,TGCAGCGTTGAAGATCAGGATCAGCCCCAGCATTTT
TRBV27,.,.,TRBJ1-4,CASSLGQKYEKLFF,TGTGCCAGCAGTTTGGGCCAGAAGTATGAAAAACTGTTTTTT
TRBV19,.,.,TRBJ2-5,CASRRVGGALETQYF,TGTGCCAGTCGGCGCGTAGGGGGGGCCTTGGAGACCCAGTACTTC
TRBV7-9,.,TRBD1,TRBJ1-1,CASEGAGNTEAFF,TGTGCCAGCGAGGGGGCCGGGAACACTGAAGCTTTCTTT
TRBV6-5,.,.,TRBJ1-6,CASSEDGPLHF,TGTGCCAGCAGCGAGGACGGCCCCCTCCACTTT
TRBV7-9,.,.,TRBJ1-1,CASTDGTEAFF,TGTGCCAGCACCGACGGGACTGAAGCTTTCTTT
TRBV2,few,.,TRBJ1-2,CASSEAGQTVTYGYTF,TGTGCCAGCAGTGAAGCCGGTCAGACAGTGACCTATGGCTACACCTTC